This entry lists 9 T cell receptor beta chains sequenced from one sample in a study of PD-1 blockade in mismatch repair-deficient tumors. Assay used: immunoSEQ multiplex PCR; TCRdb lists only in-frame clones, some missing. The sample shows about 66,000 clones, more than 75% of them seen only once. The source material was peripheral blood, sampled 2 weeks after starting pembrolizumab. These receptors were obtained from an adult with mismatch repair-deficient cancer.

This clone has a handful of counts. This sequence joins TRBV21-1 and TRBJ2-7; the table's D call of TRBD2 was not tested on the DNA. TRBV21-1 is a known pseudogene. The CDR3 extends over 14 amino acids. The CDR3 DNA reads TGTGCCAGCATAAGAGGGAGGACTACCTACGAGCAGTACTTC. Its protein product is CASIRGRTTYEQYF.

This chain uses TRBV6-1 with TRBJ1-5; 11 positions agree with TRBD1. V lost 5 bases, J lost 6 bases, and 3 bases stayed unmatched. The CDR3 contains 14 residues. Germline CDR1 and CDR2: MNHNS and SASEGT. CDR3 sequence reads: CASSPGTGGQPQHF. The CDR3 DNA reads as TGTGCCAGCAGTCCCGGGACAGGGGGTCAGCCCCAGCATTTT.

The chain is built from TRBV4-1 and TRBJ2-5; 7 nucleotides agree with TRBD2. The end of the DNA aligns better with TRBJ2-7, so the J call may be wrong. CDR3 length: 19 amino acids. The germline V gene encodes CDR1 MGHRA and CDR2 YSYEKL. Here the CDR3 reads CASSQDPPSGYRNSYEQYF. The CDR3 coding sequence is TGCGCCAGCAGCCAAGATCCGCCTAGCGGCTACCGAAATTCCTACGAGCAGTACTTC.

V usage is TRBV18 and J usage is TRBJ2-1; 7 bases are shared with TRBD2. Germline V gene lookup returns CDR1 KGHSH and CDR2 LQKENI. J was trimmed by 5 bases and V by 0 bases; bases with no gene match: 7. CDR3 length: 16 residues. CDR3 sequence: CASSPPESGGHNEQFF. CDR3 DNA sequence: TGTGCCAGCTCACCACCGGAGTCGGGAGGCCACAATGAGCAGTTCTTC.

This clone was picked up a small number of times. The chain combines TRBV5-1 with TRBJ2-1; D gene ambiguous. CDR3 length: 15 residues. V was cut by 2 bases and J by 2 bases, with 11 bases left in between. In germline, CDR1 is SGHRS, CDR2 YFSETQ. CDR3 nucleotides: TGCGCCAGCAGCTTACGACTGAACGCCTACAATGAGCAGTTCTTC. Encoded protein: CASSLRLNAYNEQFF.

This chain links TRBV23-1 with TRBJ2-1; possibly TRBD2 for D (7 bases). TRBV23-1 is classed as an ORF, of uncertain function. The CDR3 is made up of 15 amino acids. V dropped 6 bases and J dropped 8 bases, with 20 bases sitting between them. The CDR3 loop is CASRPILGGPHEQFF. The CDR3, as DNA: TGCGCCAGCAGACCAATCCTCGGGGGGCCCCATGAGCAGTTCTTC.

This chain links TRBV5-1 with TRBJ1-5, with 9 bases that match TRBD1. The V segment lost 3 bases and the J segment 2 bases; nucleotides outside the gene matches: 3. The CDR3 totals 15 residues. Germline values: CDR1 SGHRS, CDR2 YFSETQ. This CDR3 reads CASSSGTGRNQPQHF. The CDR3 nucleotides are TGCGCCAGCAGCTCCGGGACAGGGCGCAATCAGCCCCAGCATTTT. The full variable domain, completed using reference TRBV5-1 and TRBJ1-5, is KAGVTQTPRYLIKTRGQQVTLSCSPISGHRSVSWYQQTPGQGLQFLFEYFSETQRNKGNFPGRFSGRQFSNSRSEMNVSTLELGDSALYLCASSSGTGRNQPQHFGDGTRLSIL.

V usage is TRBV5-1 and J usage is TRBJ2-7; 8 positions agree with TRBD2. The CDR3 runs 14 residues. With V trimmed by 0 bases and J by 5 bases, 4 bases remained unmatched. Germline lookup yields CDR1 SGHRS and CDR2 YFSETQ. The CDR3 is CASSLEAGVDEQYF. CDR3 DNA sequence: TGCGCCAGCAGCTTGGAAGCGGGAGTGGACGAGCAGTACTTC.

This clone was counted between two and nine times. V is TRBV9 and J is TRBJ2-3; 14 positions match TRBD2. V gave up 3 bases and J gave up 7 bases; unmatched junction bases: 4. CDR1 and CDR2 (germline): SGDLS, YYNGEE. The CDR3 contains 15 residues. CDR3 in amino acids: CASSEGLAGVNTQYF. The CDR3 DNA sequence: TGTGCCAGCAGCGAGGGACTAGCGGGAGTAAATACGCAGTATTTT.